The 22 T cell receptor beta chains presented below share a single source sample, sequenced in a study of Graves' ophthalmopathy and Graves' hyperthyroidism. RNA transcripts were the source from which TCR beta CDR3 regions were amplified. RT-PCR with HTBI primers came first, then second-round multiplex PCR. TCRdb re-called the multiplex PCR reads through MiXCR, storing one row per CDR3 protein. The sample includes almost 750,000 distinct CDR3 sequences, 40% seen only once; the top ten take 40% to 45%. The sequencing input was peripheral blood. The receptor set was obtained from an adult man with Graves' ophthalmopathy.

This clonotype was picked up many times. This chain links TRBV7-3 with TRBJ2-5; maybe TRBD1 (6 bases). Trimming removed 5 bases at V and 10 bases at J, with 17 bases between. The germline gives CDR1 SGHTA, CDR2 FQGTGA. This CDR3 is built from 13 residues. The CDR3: CASSVTGLSDQYF. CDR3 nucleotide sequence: TGTGCCAGCAGCGTTACAGGGCTGTCGGACCAGTACTTC.

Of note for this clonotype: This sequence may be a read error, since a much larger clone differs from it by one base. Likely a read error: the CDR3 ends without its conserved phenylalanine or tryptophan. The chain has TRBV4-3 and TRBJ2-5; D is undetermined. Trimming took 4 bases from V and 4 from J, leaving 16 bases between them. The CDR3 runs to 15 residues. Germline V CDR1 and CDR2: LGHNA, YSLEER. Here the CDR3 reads CASSRTVPWRETQYL. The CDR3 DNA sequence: TGCGCCAGCAGCCGTACGGTGCCCTGGCGAGAGACCCAGTACTTG.

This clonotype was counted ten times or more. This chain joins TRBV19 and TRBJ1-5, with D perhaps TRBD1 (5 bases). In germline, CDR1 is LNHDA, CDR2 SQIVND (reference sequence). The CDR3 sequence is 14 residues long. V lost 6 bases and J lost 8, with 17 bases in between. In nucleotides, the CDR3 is TGTGCCAGTAGCCCCGGGACGGCCGGCGAGCCCCAGCATTTT. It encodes CASSPGTAGEPQHF.

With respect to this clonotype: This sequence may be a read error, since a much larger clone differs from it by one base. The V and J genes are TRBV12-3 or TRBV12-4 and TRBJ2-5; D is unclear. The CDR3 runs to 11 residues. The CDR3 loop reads CANSLSWTQYF. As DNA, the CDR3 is TGTGCCAACAGTTTGAGTTGGACCCAGTACTTC.

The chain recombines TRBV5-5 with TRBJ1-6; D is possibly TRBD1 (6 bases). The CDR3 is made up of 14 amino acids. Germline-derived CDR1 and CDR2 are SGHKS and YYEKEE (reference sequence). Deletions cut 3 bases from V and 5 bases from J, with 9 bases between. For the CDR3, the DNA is TGTGCCAGCAGCTCCCGACAGGATAATTCACCCCTCCACTTT. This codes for CASSSRQDNSPLHF. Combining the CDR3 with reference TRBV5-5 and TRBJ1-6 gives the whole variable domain DAGVTQSPTHLIKTRGQQVTLRCSPISGHKSVSWYQQVLGQGPQFIFQYYEKEERGRGNFPDRFSARQFPNYSSELNVNALLLGDSALYLCASSSRQDNSPLHFGNGTRLTVT.

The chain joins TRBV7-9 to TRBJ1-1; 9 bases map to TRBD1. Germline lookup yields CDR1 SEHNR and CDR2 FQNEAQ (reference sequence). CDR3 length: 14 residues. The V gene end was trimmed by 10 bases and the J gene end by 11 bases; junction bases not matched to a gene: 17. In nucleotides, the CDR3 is TGTGCCATACGCGCGGTGGACAGGGGAGGAATGGCTTTCTTT. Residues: CAIRAVDRGGMAFF.

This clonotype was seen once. CDR3 region: CASSPGFVAGVSYEQYF. CDR3 in DNA: TGTGCCAGCAGCCCAGGGTTCGTCGCGGGGGTATCTTACGAGCAGTACTTC. J is TRBJ2-7 and V is TRBV11-2, with TRBD2 matching 7 bases. Trimming at V came to 5 bases and at J to 4 bases, leaving 17 bases not matched to a gene. The CDR3 has 17 amino acids. Germline V gives CDR1 SGHAT, CDR2 FQNNGV.

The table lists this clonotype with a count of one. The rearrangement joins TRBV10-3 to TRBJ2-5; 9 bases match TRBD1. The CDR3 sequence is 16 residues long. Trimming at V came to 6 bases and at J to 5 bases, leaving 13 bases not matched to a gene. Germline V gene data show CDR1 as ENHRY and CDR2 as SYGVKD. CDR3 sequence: CAISPARTGDGETQYF. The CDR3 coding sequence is TGTGCCATCAGCCCAGCAAGGACAGGGGATGGCGAGACCCAGTACTTC.

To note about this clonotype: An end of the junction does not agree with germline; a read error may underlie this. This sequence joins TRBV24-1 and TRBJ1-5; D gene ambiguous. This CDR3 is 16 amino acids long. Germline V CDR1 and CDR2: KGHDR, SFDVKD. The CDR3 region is CASSFWPGYSNQPQHF. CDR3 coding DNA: TGTGCCAGCAGTTTTTGGCCAGGTTATAGCAATCAGCCCCAGCATTTT.

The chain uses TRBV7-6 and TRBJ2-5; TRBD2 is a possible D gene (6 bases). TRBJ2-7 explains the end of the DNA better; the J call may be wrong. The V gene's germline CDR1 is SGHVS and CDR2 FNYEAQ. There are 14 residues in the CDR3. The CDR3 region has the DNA TGTGCCAGCAGTTACCGGGGGAACTCCTACGAGCAGTACTTC. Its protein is CASSYRGNSYEQYF.

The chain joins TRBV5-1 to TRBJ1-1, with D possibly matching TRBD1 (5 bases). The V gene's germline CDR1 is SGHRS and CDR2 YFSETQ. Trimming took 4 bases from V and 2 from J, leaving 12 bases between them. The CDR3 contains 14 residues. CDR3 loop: CASSTAGQNTEAFF. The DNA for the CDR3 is TGCGCCAGCAGCACGGCGGGGCAAAACACTGAAGCTTTCTTT.

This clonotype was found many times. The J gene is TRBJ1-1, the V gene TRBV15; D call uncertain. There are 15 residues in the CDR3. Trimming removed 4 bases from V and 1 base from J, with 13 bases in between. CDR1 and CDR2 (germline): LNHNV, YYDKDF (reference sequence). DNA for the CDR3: TGTGCCACCAGCACTCTTCGGACCGCGAACACTGAAGCTTTCTTT. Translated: CATSTLRTANTEAFF.

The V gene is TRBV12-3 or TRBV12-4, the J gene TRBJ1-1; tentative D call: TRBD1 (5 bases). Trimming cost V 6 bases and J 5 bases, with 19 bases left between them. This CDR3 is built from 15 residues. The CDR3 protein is CASSQSDTWGTEAFF. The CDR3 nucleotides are TGTGCCAGCAGCCAATCGGACACCTGGGGGACTGAAGCTTTCTTT.

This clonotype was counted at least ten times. CDR3 coding DNA: TGCAGCGTTGAAGCAGGGTTTGGCGGGGAGCTGTTTTTT. It yields the protein CSVEAGFGGELFF. The chain links TRBV29-1 to TRBJ2-2; TRBD1 is a possible D gene (5 bases). CDR3 length: 13 amino acids. Deletions cut 1 base from V and 7 bases from J, with 10 bases between. Germline CDR1 and CDR2: SQVTM and ANQGSEA.

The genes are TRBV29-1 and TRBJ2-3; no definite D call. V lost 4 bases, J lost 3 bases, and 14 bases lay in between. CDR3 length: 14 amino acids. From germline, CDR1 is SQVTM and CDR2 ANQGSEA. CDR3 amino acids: CSVAPGGWTDTQYF. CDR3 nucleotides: TGCAGCGTTGCCCCCGGTGGGTGGACAGATACGCAGTATTTT.

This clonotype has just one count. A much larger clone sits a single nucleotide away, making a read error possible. CDR3 in DNA: TGCGCCAGCAGTGAGCCCTTAGGGGAGACCCAGTACTTC. This codes for CASSEPLGETQYF. The chain is built from TRBV10-1 and TRBJ2-5; the D is unclear. CDR3 length equals 13 residues. Between the trimmed V and J ends, which lost 2 bases and 5 bases, there was a span of 9 bases. The germline V gene encodes CDR1 WNHNN and CDR2 SYGVQD (reference sequence).

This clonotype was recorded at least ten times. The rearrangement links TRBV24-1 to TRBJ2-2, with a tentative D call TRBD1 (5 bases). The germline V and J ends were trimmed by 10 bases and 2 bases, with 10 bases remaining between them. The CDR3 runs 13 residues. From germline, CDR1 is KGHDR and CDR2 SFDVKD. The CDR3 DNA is TGTGCCACAGCACAGGTTAACACCGGGGAGCTGTTTTTT. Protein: CATAQVNTGELFF.

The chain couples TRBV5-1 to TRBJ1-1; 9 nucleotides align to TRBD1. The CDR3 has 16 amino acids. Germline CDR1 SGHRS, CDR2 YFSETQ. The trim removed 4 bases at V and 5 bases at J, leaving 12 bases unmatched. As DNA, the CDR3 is TGCGCCAGCAGCCAAATGTACAGGGGGCGGCGGACTGAAGCTTTCTTT. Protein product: CASSQMYRGRRTEAFF.

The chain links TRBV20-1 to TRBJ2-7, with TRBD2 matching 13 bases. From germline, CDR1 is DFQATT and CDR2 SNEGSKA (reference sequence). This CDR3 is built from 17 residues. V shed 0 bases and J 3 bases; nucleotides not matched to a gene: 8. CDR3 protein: CSARDRTSGRKDYEQYF. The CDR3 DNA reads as TGCAGTGCTAGAGATAGGACTAGCGGGAGAAAAGACTACGAGCAGTACTTC.

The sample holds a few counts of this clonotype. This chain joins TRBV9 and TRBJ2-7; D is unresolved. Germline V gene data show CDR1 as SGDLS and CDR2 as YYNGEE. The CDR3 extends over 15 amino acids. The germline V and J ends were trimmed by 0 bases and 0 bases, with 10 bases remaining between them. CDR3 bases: TGTGCCAGCAGCGTAGGTCTCGGGCCCTCCTACGAGCAGTACTTC. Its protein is CASSVGLGPSYEQYF.

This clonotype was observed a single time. CDR3 DNA: TGTGCCAGCAGCTTTGGGTCTGGACAGGGCTACGAGCAGTACTTC. It translates to CASSFGSGQGYEQYF. J is TRBJ2-7 and V is TRBV7-2; 8 nucleotides agree with TRBD1. Germline assignment: CDR1 SGHTA and CDR2 FQGNSA. Trimming removed 3 bases from V and 3 bases from J; junction bases left unmatched: 7. The CDR3 has 15 amino acids.

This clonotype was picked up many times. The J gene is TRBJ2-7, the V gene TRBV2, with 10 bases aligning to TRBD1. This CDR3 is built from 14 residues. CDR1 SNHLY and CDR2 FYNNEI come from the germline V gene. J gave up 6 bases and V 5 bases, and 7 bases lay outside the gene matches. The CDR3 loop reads CASSSGTGEVEQYF. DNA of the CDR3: TGTGCCAGCAGTTCCGGGACAGGGGAGGTCGAGCAGTACTTC.